This record concerns one T cell receptor beta chain sequence. The protocol was immunoSEQ multiplex PCR, while the TCRdb copy is restricted to in-frame clones and leaves out a portion. The data contain a few hundred thousand clones, around 88% of them singletons. These data belong to a study of blood T cell repertoires in COVID-19. In the study overall: PBMCs, B-cell-depleted T cells, or T cells were the source of the cDNA or gDNA that made up the material.

V was pared by 3 bases and J by 4 bases, with 10 bases between. The CDR3 length is 13 residues. Germline V gene sequence: CDR1 MDHEN, CDR2 SYDVKM. Sequencing was carried out using peripheral blood. This clonotype was obtained from a man in his thirties or forties with acute or convalescent COVID-19. This chain uses TRBV28 with TRBJ2-7; D is unclear. CDR3 DNA: TGTGCCAGCAGTTTTGGCGGATTTTACGAGCAGTACTTC. It encodes CASSFGGFYEQYF. Together with reference TRBV28 and TRBJ2-7, the CDR3 gives the full variable domain: DVKVTQSSRYLVKRTGEKVFLECVQDMDHENMFWYRQDPGLGLRLIYFSYDVKMKEKGDIPEGYSVSREKKERFSLILESASTNQTSMYLCASSFGGFYEQYFGPGTRLTVT.